A single sample is the source of the 23 T cell receptor beta chains below, sequenced in a study of control samples from healthy donors and cancer patients. Profiling relied on immunoSEQ multiplex PCR, and the TCRdb table lists in-frame clones only, not all of them. Among over 100,000 clones listed, roughly 88% were seen once. Material for sequencing was blood. The receptor source for this set is a man between 40 and 49 years old in good health.

The rearrangement links TRBV2 to TRBJ1-5; no clear D. Germline V lookup: CDR1 SNHLY, CDR2 FYNNEI. Trimming left V 4 bases short and J 0 bases short, with 4 bases between. The CDR3 is 13 residues long. This CDR3 is CASSANSNQPQHF. CDR3 coding DNA: TGTGCCAGCAGTGCTAATAGCAATCAGCCCCAGCATTTT.

V gene TRBV2 combines with J gene TRBJ1-4; no reliable D call. The CDR3 is made up of 14 amino acids. Germline lookup yields CDR1 SNHLY and CDR2 FYNNEI. Trimming stripped 7 bases from V and 0 bases from J, with 9 bases between. The CDR3 region is CASKTEATNEKLFF. In DNA, the CDR3 is TGTGCCAGCAAGACTGAAGCAACTAATGAAAAACTGTTTTTT.

CDR3: CASSGDTYEQYF. The DNA of the CDR3 is TGCGCCAGCAGTGGGGACACCTACGAGCAGTACTTC. The chain employs TRBV10-1 and TRBJ2-7, with TRBD1 as a possible D gene (6 bases). Trimming took off 4 bases at V and 2 bases at J, with 6 bases between the two ends. The germline V gene encodes CDR1 WNHNN and CDR2 SYGVQD (reference sequence). The CDR3 loop spans 12 amino acids.

The V and J genes are TRBV7-8 and TRBJ1-1, with D uncertain. The germline V gene has CDR1 SGHVS and CDR2 FQNEAQ. The CDR3 covers 13 residues. V dropped 2 bases and J dropped 4 bases, with 8 bases sitting between them. The CDR3 region has the DNA TGTGCCAGCAGCTTAAAGCGAGCCACTGAAGCTTTCTTT. This sequence encodes CASSLKRATEAFF.

The gene calls are TRBV2 and TRBJ1-1; no clear D. The germline V gene encodes CDR1 SNHLY and CDR2 FYNNEI. The V end was cut by 7 bases, the J end by 5 bases, with 14 bases between. The CDR3 has 13 residues. CDR3 residues: CASTAWQRTEAFF. CDR3 DNA: TGTGCCAGCACCGCGTGGCAAAGGACTGAAGCTTTCTTT.

CDR3 sequence reads: CASTLDRGQGYTF. CDR3 nucleotide sequence: TGTGCCAGCACTTTGGACAGGGGGCAAGGCTACACCTTC. The chain is built from TRBV6-5 and TRBJ1-2; TRBD1 agrees at 11 bases. The trim removed 7 bases at V and 8 bases at J, leaving 6 bases unmatched. CDR1 and CDR2 from the germline V gene are MNHEY and SVGAGI. The CDR3 is 13 residues long.

This clone was counted a single time. The V and J genes are TRBV19 and TRBJ1-3; D not resolved. Germline V gives CDR1 LNHDA, CDR2 SQIVND (reference sequence). V was pared by 5 bases and J by 4 bases, with 15 bases between. The CDR3 sequence is 15 residues long. The CDR3 is CASSAPTRRGNTIYF. The CDR3 region has the DNA TGTGCCAGTAGTGCACCGACCAGGAGGGGAAACACCATATATTTT.

This sequence joins TRBV4-3 and TRBJ1-1; maybe TRBD1 (5 bases). Germline V gene lookup returns CDR1 LGHNA and CDR2 YSLEER. The CDR3 extends over 17 amino acids. V gave up 0 bases and J gave up 0 bases, with 14 bases separating them. The CDR3, as DNA: TGCGCCAGCAGCCAAGATATTAGGGGTGGGATGAACACTGAAGCTTTCTTT. The encoded protein is CASSQDIRGGMNTEAFF.

This clone appeared a few times. The chain uses TRBV10-3 and TRBJ2-7, with TRBD1 identical over 7 bases. Germline CDR1 ENHRY, CDR2 SYGVKD. This CDR3 is 14 amino acids long. The V and J ends lost 0 bases and 5 bases, in that order; junction bases with no gene match: 4. The CDR3 DNA follows: TGTGCCATCAGTGAGTCAGAGGGGGCAAACGAGCAGTACTTC. Amino acid sequence: CAISESEGANEQYF.

V and J are TRBV9 and TRBJ2-7, with D possibly matching TRBD1 (5 bases). V gave up 3 bases and J gave up 2 bases, with 9 bases separating them. Germline V gene lookup returns CDR1 SGDLS and CDR2 YYNGEE. The CDR3 runs to 13 residues. The DNA of the CDR3 is TGTGCCAGCAGCGGGCGACAGCCCTACGAGCAGTACTTC. Protein product: CASSGRQPYEQYF.

V and J are TRBV15 and TRBJ2-2; 8 positions agree with TRBD1. This CDR3 has 16 residues. Germline values: CDR1 LNHNV, CDR2 YYDKDF (reference sequence). V trimming: 1 base; J trimming: 2 bases; junction bases outside the gene matches: 3. CDR3 sequence: CATSRVGQGNTGELFF. The CDR3 DNA follows: TGTGCCACCAGCAGAGTAGGACAGGGAAACACCGGGGAGCTGTTTTTT.

The chain is built from TRBV19 and TRBJ1-2, with TRBD1 matching 10 bases. Germline V gives CDR1 LNHDA, CDR2 SQIVND (reference sequence). Trimming cost V 11 bases and J 3 bases; bases outside gene matches: 12. CDR3 size: 15 residues. The CDR3 is CAAQGTGVGYYGYTF. In DNA form, the CDR3 reads TGTGCCGCCCAAGGGACAGGGGTCGGGTACTATGGCTACACCTTC.

The rearrangement uses TRBV5-6 and TRBJ1-5; 9 bases fit TRBD1. The CDR3 sequence is 15 residues long. Trimming removed 4 bases from V and 5 bases from J; junction bases left unmatched: 7. CDR1 is SGHDT and CDR2 is YYEEEE in the germline V gene. The CDR3 reads CASSILRDRDQPQHF. CDR3 nucleotides: TGTGCCAGCAGCATACTCCGGGACAGGGATCAGCCCCAGCATTTT. The full variable domain, rest sourced from reference TRBV5-6 and TRBJ1-5, is DAGVTQSPTHLIKTRGQQVTLRCSPKSGHDTVSWYQQALGQGPQFIFQYYEEEERQRGNFPDRFSGHQFPNYSSELNVNALLLGDSALYLCASSILRDRDQPQHFGDGTRLSIL.

The chain has TRBV2 and TRBJ2-1; 8 bases align to TRBD2. CDR3 length: 14 amino acids. In germline, CDR1 is SNHLY, CDR2 FYNNEI. Trimming cost V 5 bases and J 6 bases; bases outside gene matches: 6. CDR3 residues: CASSRTTSVNEQFF. The CDR3 DNA follows: TGTGCCAGCAGTAGGACGACTAGCGTCAATGAGCAGTTCTTC.

This clone was seen a single time. The gene calls are TRBV6-5 and TRBJ1-6; D possibly corresponds to TRBD1 (5 bases). V lost 6 bases to trimming and J lost 11 bases, with 20 bases between them. In germline, CDR1 is MNHEY, CDR2 SVGAGI. This CDR3 is built from 15 residues. CDR3 residues: CASSPVFSGRTPLHF. CDR3 coding DNA: TGTGCCAGCAGCCCCGTTTTTTCGGGGCGAACACCCCTCCACTTT.

The chain links TRBV18 to TRBJ2-5; D is possibly TRBD1 (5 bases). Per the germline V gene, CDR1 is KGHSH and CDR2 is LQKENI. V lost 1 base, J lost 7 bases, and 13 bases lay in between. This CDR3 contains 14 residues. CDR3 in DNA: TGTGCCAGCTCACCACAGGACACCGTTGCGACCCAGTACTTC. Translating gives CASSPQDTVATQYF. Supplemented by reference TRBV18 and TRBJ2-5, the full variable domain reads NAGVMQNPRHLVRRRGQEARLRCSPMKGHSHVYWYRQLPEEGLKFMVYLQKENIIDESGMPKERFSAEFPKEGPSILRIQQVVRGDSAAYFCASSPQDTVATQYFGPGTRLLVL.

The rearrangement joins TRBV4-1 to TRBJ2-7; 11 nucleotides match TRBD2. This CDR3 is built from 16 residues. Germline V CDR1 and CDR2: MGHRA, YSYEKL. The V gene end was trimmed by 4 bases and the J gene end by 5 bases; junction bases not matched to a gene: 10. CDR3 amino acids: CASSRQLAGVPNEQYF. The CDR3 nucleotides read TGCGCCAGCAGCCGGCAACTAGCGGGGGTTCCTAACGAGCAGTACTTC.

The rearrangement links TRBV28 to TRBJ1-1; D not resolved. V was pared by 5 bases and J by 3 bases, with 7 bases between. Per the germline V gene, CDR1 is MDHEN and CDR2 is SYDVKM. The CDR3 is made up of 12 amino acids. CDR3 DNA sequence: TGTGCCAGCAGTCAAACCGACACTGAAGCTTTCTTT. Protein: CASSQTDTEAFF.

This chain links TRBV18 with TRBJ1-2; no clear D. The CDR3 loop spans 14 amino acids. Germline CDR1 is KGHSH and CDR2 is LQKENI. Trimming took 2 bases from V and 8 from J, leaving 15 bases between them. The CDR3: CASSPSSDIGGYTF. The CDR3 nucleotides are TGTGCCAGCTCACCATCAAGTGATATTGGGGGCTACACCTTC.

The V gene is TRBV7-3, the J gene TRBJ1-1; 11 nucleotides match TRBD1. Germline trimming cut 5 bases from V and 4 bases from J; bases unmatched to any gene: 3. Germline V gene lookup returns CDR1 SGHTA and CDR2 FQGTGA. This CDR3 is built from 14 residues. The CDR3 sequence: CASSPGTGGTEAFF. CDR3 in DNA: TGTGCCAGCAGCCCCGGGACAGGGGGCACTGAAGCTTTCTTT.

The chain joins TRBV7-2 to TRBJ1-5; perhaps TRBD1 as D (5 bases). The CDR3 has 15 amino acids. With 1 base removed from V and 4 bases from J, the gap between germline ends came to 11 bases. Germline V CDR1 and CDR2: SGHTA, FQGNSA. The CDR3 spells CASSLERGENQPQHF. Here the CDR3 DNA reads TGTGCCAGCAGCTTAGAGCGGGGCGAAAATCAGCCCCAGCATTTT.

The chain couples TRBV28 to TRBJ1-1; no clear D gene. This CDR3 is 11 amino acids long. The ends were cut back, 5 bases at V and 7 bases at J, with 8 bases in the middle. Germline lookup yields CDR1 MDHEN and CDR2 SYDVKM. CDR3 amino acids: CASSPSSEAFF. CDR3 nucleotide sequence: TGTGCCAGCAGTCCTTCGAGTGAAGCTTTCTTT.

The gene calls are TRBV5-1 and TRBJ1-2; TRBD1 aligns across 9 bases. The CDR3 loop spans 16 amino acids. CDR1 is SGHRS and CDR2 is YFSETQ in the germline V gene. Trimming removed 0 bases from V and 7 bases from J; junction bases left unmatched: 10. The CDR3 reads CASSLGPGQGGCGYTF. The CDR3 DNA reads TGCGCCAGCAGCTTGGGACCGGGACAGGGAGGTTGTGGCTACACCTTC.